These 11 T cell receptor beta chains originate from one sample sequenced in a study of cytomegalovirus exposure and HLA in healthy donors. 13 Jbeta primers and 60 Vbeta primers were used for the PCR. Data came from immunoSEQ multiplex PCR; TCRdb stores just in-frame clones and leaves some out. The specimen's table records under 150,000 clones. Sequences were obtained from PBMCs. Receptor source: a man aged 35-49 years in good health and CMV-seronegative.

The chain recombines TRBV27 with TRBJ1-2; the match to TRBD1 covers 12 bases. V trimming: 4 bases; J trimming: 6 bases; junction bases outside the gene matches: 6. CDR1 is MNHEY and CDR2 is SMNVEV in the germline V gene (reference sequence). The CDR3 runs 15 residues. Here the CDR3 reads CASSWNRDRGHGYTF. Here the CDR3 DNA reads TGTGCCAGCAGTTGGAACCGGGACAGGGGGCATGGCTACACCTTC.

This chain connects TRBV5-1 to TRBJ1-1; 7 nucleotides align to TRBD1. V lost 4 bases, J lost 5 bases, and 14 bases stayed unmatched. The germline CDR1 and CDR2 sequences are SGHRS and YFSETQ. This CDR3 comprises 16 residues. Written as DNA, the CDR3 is TGCGCCAGCAGCGTAGAGACAGGGTTCGTAGGGACTGAAGCTTTCTTT. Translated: CASSVETGFVGTEAFF.

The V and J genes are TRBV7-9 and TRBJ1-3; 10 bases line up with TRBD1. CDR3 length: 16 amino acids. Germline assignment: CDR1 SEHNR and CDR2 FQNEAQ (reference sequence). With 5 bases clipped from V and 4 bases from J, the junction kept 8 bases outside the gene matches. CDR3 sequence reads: CASSLLTGGDGNTIYF. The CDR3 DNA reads TGTGCCAGCAGCCTATTGACAGGGGGCGACGGAAACACCATATATTTT.

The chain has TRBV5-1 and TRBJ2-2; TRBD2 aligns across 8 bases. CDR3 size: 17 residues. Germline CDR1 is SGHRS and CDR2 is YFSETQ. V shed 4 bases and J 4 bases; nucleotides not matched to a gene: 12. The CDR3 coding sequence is TGCGCCAGCAGCCAGAACGGGGGGGGCTCGGGCACCGGGGAGCTGTTTTTT. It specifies CASSQNGGGSGTGELFF.

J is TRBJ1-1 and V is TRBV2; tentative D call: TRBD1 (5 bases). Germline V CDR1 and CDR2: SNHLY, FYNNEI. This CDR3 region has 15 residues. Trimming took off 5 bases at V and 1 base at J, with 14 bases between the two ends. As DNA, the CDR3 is TGTGCCAGCAGTTTTGAACAGGTCGGGAACACTGAAGCTTTCTTT. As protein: CASSFEQVGNTEAFF.

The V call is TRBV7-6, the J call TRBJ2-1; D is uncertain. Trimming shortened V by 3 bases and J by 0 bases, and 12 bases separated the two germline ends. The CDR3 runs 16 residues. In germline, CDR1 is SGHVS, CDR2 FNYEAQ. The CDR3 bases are TGTGCCAGCAGCTTGAGTCTCGAGCGCTCCTACAATGAGCAGTTCTTC. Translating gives CASSLSLERSYNEQFF.

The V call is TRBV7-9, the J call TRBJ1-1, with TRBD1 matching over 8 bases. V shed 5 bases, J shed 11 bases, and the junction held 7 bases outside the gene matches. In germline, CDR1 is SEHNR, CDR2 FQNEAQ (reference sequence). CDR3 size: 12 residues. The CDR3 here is CASSQDRGEAFF. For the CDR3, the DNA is TGTGCCAGCAGCCAAGACAGGGGTGAGGCTTTCTTT.

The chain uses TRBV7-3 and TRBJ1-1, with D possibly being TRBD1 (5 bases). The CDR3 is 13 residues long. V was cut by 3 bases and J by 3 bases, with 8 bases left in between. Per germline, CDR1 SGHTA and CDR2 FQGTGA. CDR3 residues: CASSLGGDTEAFF. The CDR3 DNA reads TGTGCCAGCAGCTTGGGAGGGGACACTGAAGCTTTCTTT.

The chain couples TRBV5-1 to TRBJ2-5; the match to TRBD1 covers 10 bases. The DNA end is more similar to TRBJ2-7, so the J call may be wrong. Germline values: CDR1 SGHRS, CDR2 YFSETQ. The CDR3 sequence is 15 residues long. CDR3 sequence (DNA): TGCGCCAGCAGCTTGGGGACAGGGGGTTCCTACGAGCAGTACTTC. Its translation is CASSLGTGGSYEQYF.

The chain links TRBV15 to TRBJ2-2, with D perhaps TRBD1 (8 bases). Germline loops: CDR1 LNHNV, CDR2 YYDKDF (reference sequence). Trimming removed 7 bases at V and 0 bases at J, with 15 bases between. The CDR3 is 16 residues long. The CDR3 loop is CATMDREGPNTGELFF. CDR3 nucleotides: TGTGCCACCATGGACAGGGAGGGACCGAACACCGGGGAGCTGTTTTTT.

CDR3 residues: CASSLGGRMNTEAFF. As DNA, the CDR3 is TGTGCCAGCAGCTTGGGGGGGCGGATGAACACTGAAGCTTTCTTT. The J gene is TRBJ1-1, the V gene TRBV7-2, with D possibly matching TRBD1 (6 bases). This CDR3 is 15 amino acids long. Germline-derived CDR1 and CDR2 are SGHTA and FQGNSA. V lost 3 bases and J lost 0, with 11 bases in between.